The 17 T cell receptor beta chains listed next were all sequenced from one sample in a study of CD8+ T cells in alopecia areata. Following RNA extraction, reverse transcription yielded cDNA that acted as the sequencing template. Using immunoSEQ multiplex PCR, the repertoire was profiled, and TCRdb retains in-frame clones only, with some absent. Of under 150,000 clones detected, approximately 47% appear once; the ten largest clones hold roughly a tenth. The sample consisted of NKG2D-low CD8+ T cells sorted from blood. These receptors were taken from a human donor with alopecia areata.

Only a few counts were recorded for this clone. V and J are TRBV29-1 and TRBJ2-7; 8 bases are shared with TRBD2. Germline loops: CDR1 SQVTM, CDR2 ANQGSEA. After removal of 7 bases from V and 0 bases from J, the junction contained 5 bases not matched to a gene. The CDR3 length is 13 residues. The CDR3 DNA sequence: TGCAGCGAGATTAGCGGGGACTCCTACGAGCAGTACTTC. Translated, it gives CSEISGDSYEQYF.

This clone was seen once. The rearrangement joins TRBV4-1 to TRBJ2-3; unclear D gene. The V end was cut by 1 base, the J end by 7 bases, with 9 bases between. The CDR3 is 13 amino acids. Germline V CDR1 and CDR2: MGHRA, YSYEKL. Here the CDR3 reads CASSQAVRHTQYF. Written as DNA, the CDR3 is TGCGCCAGCAGCCAAGCTGTCAGGCATACGCAGTATTTT.

The gene calls are TRBV29-1 and TRBJ2-3; D call uncertain. CDR3 size: 15 residues. V lost 1 base to trimming and J lost 4 bases, with 15 bases between them. The V gene's germline CDR1 is SQVTM and CDR2 ANQGSEA. CDR3: CSVEATDHRADTQYF. In DNA, the CDR3 is TGCAGCGTTGAAGCTACCGACCATAGAGCAGATACGCAGTATTTT.

This clone was observed a few times. The chain is built from TRBV29-1 and TRBJ2-3; D uncertain. Germline CDR1 is SQVTM and CDR2 is ANQGSEA. The CDR3 extends over 11 amino acids. V was shortened by 8 bases and J by 5 bases, with 11 bases between the two germline ends. The CDR3 spells CSSSSGDTQYF. The CDR3 DNA reads TGCAGCAGTTCATCAGGAGATACGCAGTATTTT.

The chain joins TRBV29-1 to TRBJ2-1; D call uncertain. The germline V gene encodes CDR1 SQVTM and CDR2 ANQGSEA. This CDR3 region has 14 residues. V was clipped by 4 bases and J by 6 bases, with 16 bases between them. CDR3 bases: TGCAGCGTTGGAAAAGGGCTATCATCCAATGAGCAGTTCTTC. The encoded protein is CSVGKGLSSNEQFF.

This clone showed up just a few times. V is TRBV29-1 and J is TRBJ2-7; TRBD2 aligns across 8 bases. The germline gives CDR1 SQVTM, CDR2 ANQGSEA. This CDR3 comprises 14 residues. V trimming: 3 bases; J trimming: 2 bases; junction bases outside the gene matches: 6. The chain's CDR3 is CSVEPSGPTYEQYF. CDR3 nucleotides: TGCAGCGTTGAGCCTAGCGGGCCGACCTACGAGCAGTACTTC.

The chain uses TRBV29-1 and TRBJ1-1; the match to TRBD1 covers 8 bases. The trim removed 8 bases at V and 1 base at J, leaving 9 bases unmatched. The CDR3 totals 14 residues. The germline gives CDR1 SQVTM, CDR2 ANQGSEA. CDR3 DNA sequence: TGCAGCACCGGACAGGGCGGCGGGAACACTGAAGCTTTCTTT. It specifies CSTGQGGGNTEAFF. Filled out from reference TRBV29-1 and TRBJ1-1, the complete variable domain reads SAVISQKPSRDICQRGTSLTIQCQVDSQVTMMFWYRQQPGQSLTLIATANQGSEATYESGFVIDKFPISRPNLTFSTLTVSNMSPEDSSIYLCSTGQGGGNTEAFFGQGTRLTVV.

The V gene is TRBV29-1, the J gene TRBJ2-5, with a weak D call TRBD2 (6 bases). V dropped 3 bases and J dropped 1 base, with 15 bases sitting between them. Germline lookup yields CDR1 SQVTM and CDR2 ANQGSEA. CDR3 length equals 15 residues. This CDR3 is CSVEAGTEAQETQYF. CDR3 in DNA: TGCAGCGTTGAGGCGGGGACGGAGGCCCAAGAGACCCAGTACTTC.

This clone was observed a handful of times. The CDR3 protein is CAIRTSGNYNEQFF. The CDR3 DNA is TGTGCCATCAGAACTAGCGGGAACTACAATGAGCAGTTCTTC. The V call is TRBV10-3, the J call TRBJ2-1; 10 bases are a match to TRBD2. Germline CDR1 and CDR2: ENHRY and SYGVKD. V shed 6 bases, J shed 3 bases, and the junction held 2 bases outside the gene matches. The CDR3 has 14 amino acids.

This chain uses TRBV2 with TRBJ1-6; maybe TRBD1 (5 bases). The V end was cut by 9 bases, the J end by 5 bases, with 14 bases between. This CDR3 spans 14 amino acids. Per germline, CDR1 SNHLY and CDR2 FYNNEI. The CDR3 loop reads CASLSEGDNSPLHF. In nucleotides, the CDR3 is TGTGCCAGTCTTTCGGAAGGGGATAATTCACCCCTCCACTTT. The full variable domain, completed using reference TRBV2 and TRBJ1-6, is EPEVTQTPSHQVTQMGQEVILRCVPISNHLYFYWYRQILGQKVEFLVSFYNNEISEKSEIFDDQFSVERPDGSNFTLKIRSTKLEDSAMYFCASLSEGDNSPLHFGNGTRLTVT.

This clone appeared a few times. The same CDR3 also results from other DNA sequences found in this sample. J is TRBJ2-1 and V is TRBV29-1, with TRBD2 matching 7 bases. This CDR3 comprises 11 residues. The trim removed 1 base at V and 9 bases at J, leaving 0 bases unmatched. Germline V CDR1 and CDR2: SQVTM, ANQGSEA. CDR3 region: CSVEGEGEQFF. Here the CDR3 DNA reads TGCAGCGTTGAAGGGGAGGGTGAGCAGTTCTTC.

Comment on this clone: The same CDR3 is also encoded by other DNA sequences in this sample. The chain couples TRBV6-5 to TRBJ2-3; D is unresolved. The germline V gene encodes CDR1 MNHEY and CDR2 SVGAGI. There are 13 residues in the CDR3. V lost 2 bases, J lost 2 bases, and 5 bases lay in between. The CDR3 loop reads CASSYGVTDTQYF. The CDR3 DNA reads as TGTGCCAGCAGTTACGGGGTCACAGATACGCAGTATTTT.

The table lists this clone with a few counts. CDR3 in amino acids: CATAEGNQPQHF. CDR3 nucleotides: TGTGCAACAGCCGAGGGCAATCAGCCCCAGCATTTT. The chain joins TRBV28 to TRBJ1-5; D is unclear. Germline V lookup: CDR1 MDHEN, CDR2 SYDVKM. The CDR3 sequence is 12 residues long.

V usage is TRBV30 and J usage is TRBJ2-5; maybe TRBD2 (5 bases). Germline-derived CDR1 and CDR2 are GTSNPN and SVGIG (reference sequence). The germline V and J ends were trimmed by 5 bases and 5 bases, with 12 bases remaining between them. The CDR3 runs 12 residues. CDR3 sequence reads: CAWLSVGETQYF. The CDR3 DNA reads TGTGCCTGGCTTAGCGTTGGGGAGACCCAGTACTTC.

The chain combines TRBV5-6 with TRBJ2-1, with D possibly matching TRBD1 (6 bases). Germline V gives CDR1 SGHDT, CDR2 YYEEEE. CDR3 length: 11 amino acids. Trimming left V 5 bases short and J 10 bases short, with 10 bases between. The CDR3 sequence is CASRSGQEQFF. The CDR3 nucleotides read TGTGCCAGCAGATCGGGACAAGAGCAGTTCTTC.

This clone was found a few times. V is TRBV19 and J is TRBJ2-7; D unclear. V lost 3 bases to trimming and J lost 0 bases, with 9 bases between them. CDR1 is LNHDA and CDR2 is SQIVND in the germline V gene (reference sequence). This CDR3 contains 14 residues. CDR3 amino acids: CASSIDEGSYEQYF. CDR3 bases: TGTGCCAGTAGTATCGACGAAGGCTCCTACGAGCAGTACTTC. The full variable domain, completed using reference TRBV19 and TRBJ2-7, is DGGITQSPKYLFRKEGQNVTLSCEQNLNHDAMYWYRQDPGQGLRLIYYSQIVNDFQKGDIAEGYSVSREKKESFPLTVTSAQKNPTAFYLCASSIDEGSYEQYFGPGTRLTVT.

The chain is built from TRBV5-6 and TRBJ2-5; D is possibly TRBD1 (5 bases). Germline CDR1 reads SGHDT; CDR2 reads YYEEEE. This CDR3 region has 12 residues. Trimming pared 6 bases from V and 2 bases from J, leaving 8 bases between. DNA of the CDR3: TGTGCCAGCAAGGGGATGCAAGAGACCCAGTACTTC. Residues: CASKGMQETQYF. The complete variable domain, with remaining parts taken from reference TRBV5-6 and TRBJ2-5, reads DAGVTQSPTHLIKTRGQQVTLRCSPKSGHDTVSWYQQALGQGPQFIFQYYEEEERQRGNFPDRFSGHQFPNYSSELNVNALLLGDSALYLCASKGMQETQYFGPGTRLLVL.